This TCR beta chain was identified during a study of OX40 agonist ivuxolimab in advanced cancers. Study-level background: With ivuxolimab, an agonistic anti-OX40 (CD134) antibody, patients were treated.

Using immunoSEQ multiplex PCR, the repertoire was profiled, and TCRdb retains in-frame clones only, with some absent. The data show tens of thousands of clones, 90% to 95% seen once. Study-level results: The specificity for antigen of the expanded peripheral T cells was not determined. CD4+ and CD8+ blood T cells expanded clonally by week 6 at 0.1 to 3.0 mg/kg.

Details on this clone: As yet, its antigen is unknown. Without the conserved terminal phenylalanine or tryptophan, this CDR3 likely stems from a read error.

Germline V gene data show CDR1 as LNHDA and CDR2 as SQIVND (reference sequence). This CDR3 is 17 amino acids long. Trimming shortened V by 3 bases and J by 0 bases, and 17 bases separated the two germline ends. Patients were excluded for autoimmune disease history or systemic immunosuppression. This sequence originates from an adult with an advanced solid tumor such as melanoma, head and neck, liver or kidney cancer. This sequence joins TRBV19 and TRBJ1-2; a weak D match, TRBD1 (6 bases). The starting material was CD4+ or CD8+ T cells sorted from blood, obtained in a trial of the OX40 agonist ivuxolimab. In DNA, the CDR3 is TGTGCCAGTAGTATGGGTGGGGGCCGCCTAGCTAACTATGGCTACACCTCC. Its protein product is CASSMGGGRLANYGYTS.